Listed here are 29 T cell receptor beta chains from one sample, sequenced in a study of cytomegalovirus exposure and HLA in healthy donors. The PCR used 60 Vbeta and 13 Jbeta primers. Here immunoSEQ multiplex PCR was the method, and the copy in TCRdb shows in-frame clones only, minus some. Here the sample spans approximately 190,000 clones, roughly 86% being singletons. Sequencing was done on a sample of PBMCs. The receptors here all came from a man aged 35-49 years in good health and CMV-seropositive.

The chain joins TRBV7-2 to TRBJ2-5; 7 bases line up with TRBD2. This CDR3 is 15 amino acids long. The junction had 7 bases not matched to a gene; V was cut back by 1 base and J by 5 bases. Germline assignment: CDR1 SGHTA and CDR2 FQGNSA. As DNA, the CDR3 is TGTGCCAGCAGCTTAGGGATCGTGGGGGGGGAGACCCAGTACTTC. This gives the protein CASSLGIVGGETQYF.

The chain employs TRBV7-2 and TRBJ1-2; possibly TRBD1 for D (6 bases). Germline-derived CDR1 and CDR2 are SGHTA and FQGNSA. V lost 5 bases to trimming and J lost 8 bases, with 21 bases between them. The CDR3 contains 15 residues. The CDR3 nucleotides read TGTGCCAGCAGCACACGCCAACAGGGTCCGGGGGGCTACACCTTC. Residues: CASSTRQQGPGGYTF.

This clone was detected only once. The rearrangement joins TRBV5-4 to TRBJ2-5; D might be TRBD1 (6 bases). V was cut by 2 bases and J by 0 bases, with 14 bases left in between. Looked up from germline, CDR1 is SGHNT and CDR2 is YYREEE (reference sequence). This CDR3 has 16 residues. CDR3 coding DNA: TGTGCCAGCAGCTTAGGACAGACAATAGACCAAGAGACCCAGTACTTC. It translates to CASSLGQTIDQETQYF. Combining the CDR3 with reference TRBV5-4 and TRBJ2-5 gives the whole variable domain ETGVTQSPTHLIKTRGQQVTLRCSSQSGHNTVSWYQQALGQGPQFIFQYYREEENGRGNFPPRFSGLQFPNYSSELNVNALELDDSALYLCASSLGQTIDQETQYFGPGTRLLVL.

This chain joins TRBV10-3 and TRBJ1-3; tentative D call: TRBD1 (6 bases). CDR1 is ENHRY and CDR2 is SYGVKD in the germline V gene. CDR3 length: 13 amino acids. The V end was cut by 3 bases, the J end by 8 bases, with 11 bases between. The CDR3 region has the DNA TGTGCCATCAGTGAACCACAGGGTCACACCATATATTTT. The encoded protein is CAISEPQGHTIYF.

CDR3 bases: TGCGCCAGCAGCCCAATCACCGGGGAGCTGTTTTTT. It translates to CASSPITGELFF. This chain connects TRBV4-1 to TRBJ2-2; D remains ambiguous. Germline CDR1 is MGHRA and CDR2 is YSYEKL. V lost 4 bases and J 4 bases, leaving 4 bases between the germline ends. This CDR3 is built from 12 residues.

There are a few counts of this clone. This sequence joins TRBV7-9 and TRBJ1-3; 7 bases align to TRBD1. Unmatched junction bases numbered 4, after V lost 3 bases and J lost 2 bases. CDR1 SEHNR and CDR2 FQNEAQ come from the germline V gene (reference sequence). CDR3 size: 15 residues. This CDR3 is CASSFPGTAGNTIYF. The CDR3 coding sequence is TGTGCCAGCAGCTTCCCCGGGACAGCTGGAAACACCATATATTTT.

This clone was observed at least ten times. V is TRBV4-1 and J is TRBJ1-5, with a weak D call TRBD1 (6 bases). The CDR3 runs 14 residues. V lost 1 base and J 5 bases, leaving 9 bases between the germline ends. CDR1 and CDR2 from the germline V gene are MGHRA and YSYEKL. CDR3 protein: CASSQVSGDQPQHF. DNA of the CDR3: TGCGCCAGCAGCCAAGTGTCAGGGGATCAGCCCCAGCATTTT.

The V call is TRBV6-1, the J call TRBJ1-5; D is ambiguous. This CDR3 has 16 amino acids. V was shortened by 1 base and J by 6 bases, with 16 bases between the two germline ends. Germline-derived CDR1 and CDR2 are MNHNS and SASEGT. The CDR3 protein is CASSEGGNGWGQPQHF. The DNA of the CDR3 is TGTGCCAGCAGTGAAGGAGGGAATGGTTGGGGTCAGCCCCAGCATTTT.

CDR3 in amino acids: CAISDRDSGNTEAFF. The CDR3 DNA sequence: TGTGCCATCAGTGATCGGGACAGCGGGAACACTGAAGCTTTCTTT. The chain combines TRBV10-3 with TRBJ1-1; 7 bases are shared with TRBD1. Germline CDR1 ENHRY, CDR2 SYGVKD. J gave up 1 base and V 3 bases, and 5 bases lay outside the gene matches. This CDR3 has 15 amino acids.

The rearrangement joins TRBV5-1 to TRBJ2-3, with D possibly being TRBD1 (8 bases). The V and J ends lost 3 bases and 3 bases respectively, with 23 bases between them. Germline CDR1 and CDR2: SGHRS and YFSETQ. The CDR3 totals 18 residues. Here the CDR3 reads CASSSGGAGDVLTDTQYF. CDR3 in DNA: TGCGCCAGCAGCTCAGGGGGCGCGGGGGATGTATTGACAGATACGCAGTATTTT. Full variable domain (remainder filled in from reference TRBV5-1 and TRBJ2-3): KAGVTQTPRYLIKTRGQQVTLSCSPISGHRSVSWYQQTPGQGLQFLFEYFSETQRNKGNFPGRFSGRQFSNSRSEMNVSTLELGDSALYLCASSSGGAGDVLTDTQYFGPGTRLTVL.

The chain couples TRBV7-2 to TRBJ1-6, with D possibly being TRBD1 (5 bases). Germline CDR1 is SGHTA and CDR2 is FQGNSA. This CDR3 is built from 15 residues. Trimming took 2 bases from V and 2 from J, leaving 7 bases between them. The CDR3 loop reads CASSLPGTYNSPLHF. As DNA, the CDR3 is TGTGCCAGCAGCTTACCAGGGACCTATAATTCACCCCTCCACTTT. Full variable domain (outside the CDR3, taken from reference TRBV7-2 and TRBJ1-6): GAGVSQSPSNKVTEKGKDVELRCDPISGHTALYWYRQSLGQGLEFLIYFQGNSAPDKSGLPSDRFSAERTGGSVSTLTIQRTQQEDSAVYLCASSLPGTYNSPLHFGNGTRLTVT.

V gene TRBV5-1 combines with J gene TRBJ2-1, with 12 bases fitting TRBD2. Trimming cost V 3 bases and J 7 bases; bases outside gene matches: 11. Germline V gene lookup returns CDR1 SGHRS and CDR2 YFSETQ. There are 17 residues in the CDR3. The CDR3 reads CASSWSSGGARGNEQFF. CDR3 sequence (DNA): TGCGCCAGCAGCTGGTCTAGCGGGGGGGCACGCGGAAATGAGCAGTTCTTC.

The genes are TRBV5-5 and TRBJ2-5; D is possibly TRBD2 (6 bases). The V and J ends lost 1 base and 1 base respectively, with 20 bases between them. Per germline, CDR1 SGHKS and CDR2 YYEKEE (reference sequence). The CDR3 contains 18 residues. Here the CDR3 DNA reads TGTGCCAGCAGCTTGAAGGTGGAGAGGTACGGGGGCCAAGAGACCCAGTACTTC. Protein product: CASSLKVERYGGQETQYF.

The chain recombines TRBV4-1 with TRBJ2-7; TRBD2 matches at 10 bases. Germline V gives CDR1 MGHRA, CDR2 YSYEKL. The CDR3 runs to 16 residues. Unmatched junction bases numbered 9, after V lost 3 bases and J lost 4 bases. CDR3 sequence reads: CASSQATQRGGYEQYF. As DNA, the CDR3 is TGCGCCAGCAGCCAGGCTACCCAGCGGGGGGGGTACGAGCAGTACTTC.

Concerning this clone: The sample has other DNA sequences that encode this CDR3 too. V and J are TRBV10-3 and TRBJ2-7; 8 nucleotides line up with TRBD1. The CDR3 has 16 amino acids. The junction had 8 bases not matched to a gene; V was cut back by 2 bases and J by 2 bases. Germline V gene lookup returns CDR1 ENHRY and CDR2 SYGVKD. The CDR3 DNA sequence: TGTGCCATCAGTGAGGGCACCCGGACAGGGACCTACGAGCAGTACTTC. This translates into CAISEGTRTGTYEQYF.

The rearrangement joins TRBV5-1 to TRBJ1-1; 7 nucleotides match TRBD1. The CDR3 length is 15 residues. Germline CDR1 reads SGHRS; CDR2 reads YFSETQ. The V gene end was trimmed by 4 bases and the J gene end by 1 base; junction bases not matched to a gene: 7. The CDR3 loop reads CASSPGTDTNTEAFF. The CDR3 DNA reads TGCGCCAGCAGCCCCGGGACAGACACGAACACTGAAGCTTTCTTT.

With respect to this clone: This sample includes further DNA sequences coding for the same CDR3. The chain recombines TRBV6-5 with TRBJ2-7; 7 bases align to TRBD1. CDR1 is MNHEY, CDR2 SVGAGI, per germline. CDR3 length equals 15 residues. The J segment lost 1 base and the V segment lost 2 bases, leaving 5 bases of the junction unmatched. The CDR3 DNA follows: TGTGCCAGCAGTTACGGGGCAGGGGGTTCCTACGAGCAGTACTTC. Translated, it gives CASSYGAGGSYEQYF.

The CDR3 DNA reads TGTGCTAGTGGCATCGGACTAGCGGACACAGATACGCAGTATTTT. Its translation: CASGIGLADTDTQYF. The rearrangement joins TRBV12-5 to TRBJ2-3; the match to TRBD2 covers 10 bases. This CDR3 has 15 amino acids. Germline CDR1 and CDR2: LGHNT and FRNRAP. V lost 6 bases, J lost 2 bases, and 5 bases stayed unmatched.

The J gene is TRBJ1-5, the V gene TRBV10-3; D possibly corresponds to TRBD1 (6 bases). With 0 bases removed from V and 1 base from J, the gap between germline ends came to 16 bases. CDR3 length: 18 amino acids. Germline V CDR1 and CDR2: ENHRY, SYGVKD. The CDR3 protein is CAISESDLSGESNQPQHF. The CDR3 nucleotides are TGTGCCATCAGTGAGTCCGACCTTTCAGGGGAGAGCAATCAGCCCCAGCATTTT.

The V gene is TRBV7-2, the J gene TRBJ2-3; 9 bases line up with TRBD2. Germline CDR1 and CDR2: SGHTA and FQGNSA. V lost 4 bases and J lost 3; bases outside the gene matches: 11. This CDR3 is built from 17 residues. CDR3 region: CASSWRGRALGTDTQYF. The CDR3 region has the DNA TGTGCCAGCAGCTGGCGCGGGAGGGCCTTGGGGACAGATACGCAGTATTTT.

This chain's CDR3 is CASSELASGSIRYEQYF. CDR3 DNA: TGTGCCAGTAGTGAATTGGCTAGCGGGAGTATTAGATACGAGCAGTACTTC. The chain couples TRBV19 to TRBJ2-7; 10 nucleotides align to TRBD2. CDR3 length: 17 amino acids. Germline lookup yields CDR1 LNHDA and CDR2 SQIVND (reference sequence). V lost 5 bases, J lost 4 bases, and 14 bases stayed unmatched.

The rearrangement links TRBV6-1 to TRBJ1-1; 12 nucleotides match TRBD1. The CDR3 runs 15 residues. V lost 5 bases and J lost 4; bases outside the gene matches: 5. CDR1 and CDR2 (germline): MNHNS, SASEGT. The CDR3 region is CASSQGQGALTEAFF. CDR3 DNA: TGTGCCAGCAGTCAGGGACAGGGGGCGCTCACTGAAGCTTTCTTT.

The chain carries TRBV7-2 and TRBJ2-5; D may be TRBD2 (7 bases). Germline loops: CDR1 SGHTA, CDR2 FQGNSA. V was pared by 6 bases and J by 2 bases, with 16 bases between. The length of the CDR3 is 15 residues. The CDR3 DNA is TGTGCCAGCAGTCCCTGGGGGGGGCGACAAGAGACCCAGTACTTC. Its protein product is CASSPWGGRQETQYF.

This chain connects TRBV7-2 to TRBJ1-5; D ambiguous. CDR1 SGHTA and CDR2 FQGNSA come from the germline V gene. This CDR3 has 14 amino acids. The V and J ends lost 5 bases and 2 bases respectively, with 10 bases between them. This CDR3 reads CASSLERGNQPQHF. In DNA form, the CDR3 reads TGTGCCAGCAGCCTAGAGAGGGGCAATCAGCCCCAGCATTTT.

This clone was seen only a few times. The V call is TRBV6-1, the J call TRBJ1-5; D is perhaps TRBD1 (5 bases). The CDR3 sequence is 15 residues long. The V and J ends lost 7 bases and 0 bases respectively, with 13 bases between them. Germline loops: CDR1 MNHNS, CDR2 SASEGT. The CDR3 coding sequence is TGTGCCAGCACTCAGGACACCAATAGCAATCAGCCCCAGCATTTT. Translated, it gives CASTQDTNSNQPQHF.

The chain links TRBV4-1 to TRBJ2-3, with 11 bases aligning to TRBD2. V lost 0 bases, J lost 7 bases, and 9 bases stayed unmatched. The CDR3 runs 17 residues. CDR1 MGHRA and CDR2 YSYEKL come from the germline V gene. The CDR3 region has the DNA TGCGCCAGCAGCCAAGATTCTAGCGGGGGGTCTTGGTATACGCAGTATTTT. It encodes CASSQDSSGGSWYTQYF.

This clone was detected only once. The V call is TRBV7-6, the J call TRBJ2-7, with TRBD1 matching over 11 bases. Germline V gene lookup returns CDR1 SGHVS and CDR2 FNYEAQ. The CDR3 contains 17 residues. V shed 0 bases, J shed 1 base, and the junction held 5 bases outside the gene matches. The CDR3 loop is CASSLAGTGGPSYEQYF. The CDR3 DNA reads as TGTGCCAGCAGCTTAGCGGGGACAGGGGGTCCTTCCTACGAGCAGTACTTC.

The V and J genes are TRBV7-8 and TRBJ1-4; TRBD1 might be the D (6 bases). The germline CDR1 and CDR2 sequences are SGHVS and FQNEAQ. Trimming removed 3 bases from V and 6 bases from J, with 11 bases in between. This CDR3 is built from 14 residues. The CDR3 loop reads CASSLGRGDEKLFF. CDR3 DNA: TGTGCCAGCAGCTTGGGCAGGGGAGATGAAAAACTGTTTTTT.

This chain links TRBV7-3 with TRBJ2-7, with TRBD1 matching over 7 bases. The V and J ends lost 3 bases and 3 bases, in that order; junction bases with no gene match: 5. CDR1 is SGHTA and CDR2 is FQGTGA in the germline V gene. The CDR3 has 14 amino acids. The CDR3 region has the DNA TGTGCCAGCAGCTTCGGGGCAGGGGGCTACGAGCAGTACTTC. It specifies CASSFGAGGYEQYF.